This T cell receptor beta chain was sequenced for a study of CD4+ T cells in melanoma. The assay was immunoSEQ multiplex PCR, and TCRdb's table has in-frame clones only and misses some. Of 110,000 to 150,000 clones listed, about 90% are singletons. Details on this clone: Antigen specificity is unknown.

The CDR3 totals 15 residues. Germline CDR1 and CDR2: MGHDK and SYGVNS. V lost 9 bases and J lost 0; bases outside the gene matches: 5. Broader study findings: CD8+ T cell, macrophage and B cell function reportedly correlated with neoantigen-specific CD4+ T cells. In melanoma, neoantigen-specific CD4+ T cells reportedly differed in differentiation state.

The clonotype comes from a human donor with melanoma. The chain links TRBV25-1 to TRBJ2-6; the match to TRBD1 covers 7 bases. CDR3 DNA: TGTGCCAGTCAACCAGGGGGCTCTGGGGCCAACGTCCTGACTTTC. Its translation: CASQPGGSGANVLTF.